The 31 T cell receptor beta chains reported below all come from one sample, sequenced in a study of shared clonotypes between healthy human individuals. TCRdb's copy holds only in-frame clones and misses some; the assay was immunoSEQ multiplex PCR. The sample holds approximately 2.5 million clones; around 90% are singletons and the top ten take about 0.13%. Material for sequencing was naive CD4+ T cells sorted from blood. Subset: CD45RA+ positively selected. The receptors here all came from a man between 18 and 35 years old in good health.

Only a few counts were recorded for this clone. CDR3 coding DNA: TGTGCCAGCAGCAAAGGGCGGTTACCGAACACTGAAGCTTTCTTT. It yields the protein CASSKGRLPNTEAFF. This chain connects TRBV21-1 to TRBJ1-1. TRBV21-1 is a documented pseudogene. The CDR3 is 15 residues long.

The chain carries TRBV2 and TRBJ2-7; 7 nucleotides match TRBD1. Trimming at V came to 3 bases and at J to 1 base, leaving 3 bases not matched to a gene. The CDR3 runs 14 residues. The germline V gene encodes CDR1 SNHLY and CDR2 FYNNEI. CDR3 sequence reads: CASSENRGSYEQYF. Here the CDR3 DNA reads TGTGCCAGCAGTGAGAACAGGGGATCCTACGAGCAGTACTTC.

This clone was observed a single time. This chain uses TRBV5-8 with TRBJ2-7; TRBD1 matches at 10 bases. The CDR3 runs 16 residues. CDR1 and CDR2 from the germline V gene are SGHTS and YDEGEE. V dropped 0 bases and J dropped 1; count of bases not matched to a gene: 4. CDR3 coding DNA: TGTGCCAGCAGCTTGGCGGGGACAGGGGTTTCCTACGAGCAGTACTTC. The encoded protein is CASSLAGTGVSYEQYF.

This chain links TRBV29-1 with TRBJ1-1; D is possibly TRBD1 (5 bases). CDR3 length: 14 amino acids. Germline CDR1 SQVTM, CDR2 ANQGSEA. Trimming pared 4 bases from V and 1 base from J, leaving 13 bases between. CDR3: CSVGGLRKNTEAFF. CDR3 sequence (DNA): TGCAGCGTTGGGGGACTCAGAAAGAACACTGAAGCTTTCTTT.

The V call is TRBV6-5, the J call TRBJ1-2; no definite D call. V was cut by 4 bases and J by 8 bases, with 8 bases left in between. From germline, CDR1 is MNHEY and CDR2 SVGAGI. The CDR3 has 11 residues. The DNA for the CDR3 is TGTGCCAGCAGTTCCCAATACGGCTACACCTTC. Residues: CASSSQYGYTF.

V is TRBV30 and J is TRBJ1-6; D remains ambiguous. V was clipped by 1 base and J by 14 bases, with 12 bases between them. CDR3 length equals 12 residues. The germline V gene has CDR1 GTSNPN and CDR2 SVGIG (reference sequence). The CDR3 here is CAWSAEVVTLHF. The CDR3 nucleotides read TGTGCCTGGAGTGCCGAAGTGGTCACCCTCCACTTT.

A word on this clone: The same CDR3 arises from other DNA sequences in this sample as well. V and J are TRBV27 and TRBJ2-3, with a weak D call TRBD1 (6 bases). The CDR3 has 13 residues. Germline CDR1 reads MNHEY; CDR2 reads SMNVEV (reference sequence). The ends were cut back, 6 bases at V and 6 bases at J, with 13 bases in the middle. This CDR3 is CASRRTGTDTQYF. CDR3 coding DNA: TGTGCCAGCAGGAGAACAGGGACCGATACGCAGTATTTT.

This chain links TRBV30 with TRBJ2-3; D possibly corresponds to TRBD2 (5 bases). Trimming took off 4 bases at V and 4 bases at J, with 9 bases between the two ends. The CDR3 contains 12 residues. The V gene's germline CDR1 is GTSNPN and CDR2 SVGIG (reference sequence). CDR3 region: CAWNREPDTQYF. In DNA form, the CDR3 reads TGTGCCTGGAATAGGGAGCCAGATACGCAGTATTTT. Full variable domain (outside the CDR3, taken from reference TRBV30 and TRBJ2-3): SQTIHQWPATLVQPVGSPLSLECTVEGTSNPNLYWYRQAAGRGLQLLFYSVGIGQISSEVPQNLSASRPQDRQFILSSKKLLLSDSGFYLCAWNREPDTQYFGPGTRLTVL.

The chain couples TRBV19 to TRBJ1-5; 8 bases are a match to TRBD1. This CDR3 is 16 amino acids long. Germline CDR1 LNHDA, CDR2 SQIVND (reference sequence). J gave up 7 bases and V 1 base, and 9 bases lay outside the gene matches. The CDR3 bases are TGTGCCAGTAGTATAGGCTGGACAGGGAGTAGACAGCCCCAGCATTTT. Translated, it gives CASSIGWTGSRQPQHF.

The chain links TRBV5-1 to TRBJ2-3, with TRBD2 matching over 9 bases. The V gene's germline CDR1 is SGHRS and CDR2 YFSETQ. The junction had 13 bases not matched to a gene; V was cut back by 6 bases and J by 5 bases. The CDR3 runs to 16 residues. The CDR3 DNA reads TGCGCCAGCACCCGGAAGGCTAGCGGGATACAAGATACGCAGTATTTT. Its protein is CASTRKASGIQDTQYF.

The J gene is TRBJ2-5, the V gene TRBV5-1, with TRBD2 matching 10 bases. Germline V lookup: CDR1 SGHRS, CDR2 YFSETQ. The CDR3 runs 17 residues. V was clipped by 0 bases and J by 1 base; unmatched bases: 6. CDR3 in DNA: TGCGCCAGCAGCTTGGGGGGTACTAGCGGGGTCCAAGAGACCCAGTACTTC. Protein: CASSLGGTSGVQETQYF. The full variable domain, completed using reference TRBV5-1 and TRBJ2-5, is KAGVTQTPRYLIKTRGQQVTLSCSPISGHRSVSWYQQTPGQGLQFLFEYFSETQRNKGNFPGRFSGRQFSNSRSEMNVSTLELGDSALYLCASSLGGTSGVQETQYFGPGTRLLVL.

Turning to this clone: Its ends do not fully match the called genes, so a read error is possible. The genes are TRBV30 and TRBJ1-6; the D is unclear. This CDR3 region has 14 residues. Germline lookup yields CDR1 GTSNPN and CDR2 SVGIG (reference sequence). The CDR3 sequence: CAWMSGLDNSPLHF. In nucleotides, the CDR3 is TGTGCTTGGATGAGTGGCCTGGATAATTCACCCCTCCACTTT.

This clone was detected only a few times. This chain connects TRBV2 to TRBJ2-2, with 8 bases that match TRBD2. The CDR3 covers 15 residues. Germline V gene data show CDR1 as SNHLY and CDR2 as FYNNEI. J was trimmed by 3 bases and V by 4 bases; bases with no gene match: 4. CDR3 sequence: CASSVAGSHTGELFF. CDR3 nucleotides: TGTGCCAGCAGTGTAGCGGGGTCTCACACCGGGGAGCTGTTTTTT.

This rearrangement joins TRBV2 to TRBJ1-2; possible D gene TRBD1, 5 bases. Trimming shortened V by 7 bases and J by 0 bases, and 18 bases separated the two germline ends. The germline CDR1 and CDR2 sequences are SNHLY and FYNNEI. The CDR3 length is 16 residues. CDR3 sequence reads: CASMGREDRANYGYTF. The CDR3 region has the DNA TGTGCCAGCATGGGACGGGAGGATAGAGCTAACTATGGCTACACCTTC.

This chain joins TRBV2 and TRBJ2-7, with D perhaps assigned TRBD1 or TRBD2 (5 bases each). Trimming cost V 8 bases and J 7 bases, with 15 bases left between them. This CDR3 spans 12 amino acids. Germline V gene sequence: CDR1 SNHLY, CDR2 FYNNEI. Written as DNA, the CDR3 is TGTGCCAGCGGGGGACCAGGGCGTGAGCAGTACTTC. Its protein is CASGGPGREQYF.

CDR3 sequence reads: CASRYTGTGLYEQYF. The DNA for the CDR3 is TGTGCCAGCAGGTACACCGGGACAGGGCTTTACGAGCAGTACTTC. The chain carries TRBV7-2 and TRBJ2-7; TRBD1 agrees at 9 bases. V lost 6 bases, J lost 4 bases, and 10 bases stayed unmatched. The germline V gene encodes CDR1 SGHTA and CDR2 FQGNSA. The CDR3 is 15 residues long.

Of note for this clone: Its ends do not fully match the called genes, so a read error is possible. This sequence joins TRBV15 and TRBJ2-7; 8 positions agree with TRBD1. CDR1 and CDR2 from the germline V gene are LNHNV and YYDKDF (reference sequence). The CDR3 totals 13 residues. This CDR3 is CATSRGTGAPLNF. Written as DNA, the CDR3 is TGTGCCACCAGCAGGGGGACAGGTGCTCCCCTGAACTTC.

As regards this clone: This sample includes further DNA sequences coding for the same CDR3. V is TRBV7-2 and J is TRBJ2-3; D is unresolved. CDR1 and CDR2 from the germline V gene are SGHTA and FQGNSA. Trimming stripped 1 base from V and 3 bases from J, with 5 bases between. CDR3 length: 13 amino acids. CDR3 protein: CASSLDGTDTQYF. CDR3 bases: TGTGCCAGCAGCTTAGACGGGACAGATACGCAGTATTTT.

The chain uses TRBV19 and TRBJ1-2; D is unresolved. Germline CDR1 is LNHDA and CDR2 is SQIVND (reference sequence). V shed 7 bases and J shed 1 base, with 19 bases lying between them. The CDR3 totals 16 residues. The CDR3 DNA reads TGTGCCAGTACCCACCTCGACGGCAGGAGTAACTATGGCTACACCTTC. Translating gives CASTHLDGRSNYGYTF.

With regard to this clone: The identical CDR3 is also encoded by other nucleotide sequences in the sample. Here the CDR3 reads CASSERGTEAFF. CDR3 bases: TGTGCCAGCAGTGAAAGGGGCACTGAAGCTTTCTTT. This chain links TRBV6-1 with TRBJ1-1; perhaps TRBD1 as D (5 bases). V was trimmed by 2 bases and J by 4 bases, leaving 5 bases between them. The CDR3 is 12 residues long. Germline CDR1 reads MNHNS; CDR2 reads SASEGT.

This chain uses TRBV15 with TRBJ2-1; tentatively, D is TRBD1 (5 bases). V was shortened by 6 bases and J by 5 bases, with 14 bases between the two germline ends. CDR1 is LNHNV, CDR2 YYDKDF, per germline (reference sequence). The CDR3 length is 14 residues. The CDR3 region has the DNA TGTGCCACCAGTTTATTCAGGGATAACAATGAGCAGTTCTTC. It codes for CATSLFRDNNEQFF.

The chain couples TRBV6-5 to TRBJ1-6; 7 bases line up with TRBD1. Per germline, CDR1 MNHEY and CDR2 SVGAGI. The CDR3 totals 15 residues. V lost 2 bases, J lost 7 bases, and 5 bases stayed unmatched. CDR3 in amino acids: CASSYRTGFNSPLHF. CDR3 DNA sequence: TGTGCCAGCAGTTACCGGACAGGTTTCAATTCACCCCTCCACTTT.

The CDR3 protein is CASIGGRSSNQPQHF. CDR3 nucleotide sequence: TGTGCCAGTATAGGCGGCAGGTCCTCCAATCAGCCCCAGCATTTT. The V gene is TRBV19, the J gene TRBJ1-5; D is undetermined. The V gene's germline CDR1 is LNHDA and CDR2 SQIVND (reference sequence). The CDR3 spans 15 residues. The V end lost 7 bases, the J end lost 3 bases, and 16 bases lay between the germline ends.

This chain joins TRBV30 and TRBJ1-3; 8 bases map to TRBD1. Germline V CDR1 and CDR2: GTSNPN, SVGIG (reference sequence). The CDR3 consists of 15 residues. The V and J ends lost 2 bases and 4 bases, in that order; junction bases with no gene match: 7. CDR3 sequence (DNA): TGTGCCTGGAGTATATATGGGACAGGCGGAAACACCATATATTTT. Translated, it gives CAWSIYGTGGNTIYF.

The V call is TRBV5-4, the J call TRBJ1-4; TRBD1 might be the D (5 bases). This CDR3 contains 14 residues. Deletions cut 2 bases from V and 4 bases from J, with 9 bases between. CDR1 is SGHNT, CDR2 YYREEE, per germline (reference sequence). CDR3 bases: TGTGCCAGCAGCTTAGCAGGGATTAATGAAAAACTGTTTTTT. Its protein product is CASSLAGINEKLFF.

A single count supports this clone. The chain couples TRBV5-4 to TRBJ2-4; D gene uncertain. The V gene lost 4 bases and the J gene lost 8 bases, with 16 bases spanning the gap. Germline lookup yields CDR1 SGHNT and CDR2 YYREEE (reference sequence). This CDR3 is 14 amino acids long. CDR3 sequence reads: CASSPTGPTDIQYF. In nucleotides, the CDR3 is TGTGCCAGCAGCCCTACGGGTCCGACGGACATTCAGTACTTC. The whole variable domain, remainder taken from reference TRBV5-4 and TRBJ2-4, is ETGVTQSPTHLIKTRGQQVTLRCSSQSGHNTVSWYQQALGQGPQFIFQYYREEENGRGNFPPRFSGLQFPNYSSELNVNALELDDSALYLCASSPTGPTDIQYFGAGTRLSVL.

The chain has TRBV28 and TRBJ2-7; D call uncertain. The CDR3 is 14 residues long. V was cut by 5 bases and J by 0 bases, with 11 bases left in between. CDR1 and CDR2 (germline): MDHEN, SYDVKM. The CDR3 nucleotides read TGTGCCAGCAGTAACAGCCCTAGCTCCTACGAGCAGTACTTC. Amino acids: CASSNSPSSYEQYF.

The chain joins TRBV4-2 to TRBJ1-3; perhaps TRBD1 as D (5 bases). Germline V gene data show CDR1 as LGHNA and CDR2 as YNFKEQ. The CDR3 loop spans 14 amino acids. Trimming took 0 bases from V and 6 from J, leaving 9 bases between them. CDR3 protein: CASSQDRELNTIYF. For the CDR3, the DNA is TGTGCCAGCAGCCAAGACAGGGAGTTAAACACCATATATTTT.

Notes on this clone: This specimen includes other DNA sequences encoding the same CDR3. The V gene is TRBV18, the J gene TRBJ2-7; the D gene is possibly TRBD2 (6 bases). This CDR3 is 13 amino acids long. Germline V gives CDR1 KGHSH, CDR2 LQKENI. V was cut by 1 base and J by 3 bases, with 7 bases left in between. The CDR3 nucleotides are TGTGCCAGCTCACCACTGGAGGGCTACGAGCAGTACTTC. This translates into CASSPLEGYEQYF. The full variable domain, completed using reference TRBV18 and TRBJ2-7, is NAGVMQNPRHLVRRRGQEARLRCSPMKGHSHVYWYRQLPEEGLKFMVYLQKENIIDESGMPKERFSAEFPKEGPSILRIQQVVRGDSAAYFCASSPLEGYEQYFGPGTRLTVT.

The rearrangement uses TRBV18 and TRBJ1-4, with TRBD1 as a possible D gene (6 bases). Deletions cut 3 bases from V and 6 bases from J, with 17 bases between. The CDR3 is made up of 16 amino acids. The germline V gene encodes CDR1 KGHSH and CDR2 LQKENI. The CDR3 DNA sequence: TGTGCCAGCTCACCTCCCAAGGGGGGCCGGGATGAAAAACTGTTTTTT. Residues: CASSPPKGGRDEKLFF.

A note on this clone: Within the sample, other DNA sequences also encode this same CDR3. V is TRBV2 and J is TRBJ2-1; D remains ambiguous. Trimming pared 2 bases from V and 0 bases from J, leaving 5 bases between. The V gene's germline CDR1 is SNHLY and CDR2 FYNNEI. The CDR3 length is 14 residues. The CDR3: CASSETVSYNEQFF. The CDR3 DNA sequence: TGTGCCAGCAGTGAAACAGTCTCCTACAATGAGCAGTTCTTC.